This T cell receptor beta chain stems from a study of blood T cell repertoires in COVID-19 (TCRdb year 2020). Background for the entire study: Samples covering the acute and convalescent phases of COVID-19 were provided by collaborators in the United States, Italy and Spain. The material from the prospective study consisted of cDNA or gDNA derived from T cells, B-cell-depleted T cells, or PBMCs. Deeply sampled blood TCRbeta repertoires from subjects exposed to, actively infected with, or recovered from COVID-19 were included in the dataset. The repertoires were released in a freely available public database meant as a resource for research on the immune response to SARS-CoV-2. The samples were drawn from two sources: the first 160 participants of the ongoing ImmuneRACE study, and 1,254 subjects contributed by 6 global collaborators. Sample metadata almost always included a de-identified subject ID, COVID-19 status, age in years and sex. Where available, HLA class I and class II types were taken from metadata supplied by the sample provider and were not determined by assay-based typing. On the study overall, not on this receptor specifically: The quantity of clinical and demographic metadata differed by source and by participant and was supplied without curation.

A word on this clone: The antigen it recognizes is unknown. No quality values exist for individual bases; no much larger clone is one base distant.

TCRbeta CDR3 regions were amplified from genomic DNA using the immunoSEQ Assay, a bias-controlled multiplex PCR. The source study handled its data this way. Nucleated cell counts per sample were estimated from amplification of reference gene primers within the assay. Sequence reads were collapsed and filtered to measure the absolute abundance of every unique TCRbeta CDR3 rearrangement. For each sample, productive Simpson clonality was calculated by taking the square root of Simpson's diversity index across productive rearrangements. The source is immuneACCESS, and TCRdb retained only in-frame sequences with V and J called. Part of the clones is not carried over; for the studies checked, unresolved V genes explain less than half of this, and the remainder is unexplained. V and J calls and clone size are copied from that table; D and trimming were computed from the DNA. For this sample there are 60,000 to 70,000 clones; 75% to 90% appear just once. Together, the top ten hold 16% of the sample.

One collaborating source in Seattle enrolled patients during active infection and followed them longitudinally through the course of disease. The collaborating institutions used their own protocols to collect whole blood in K2EDTA tubes. For TCRbeta analysis, collaborator samples were shipped as frozen whole blood, as isolated PBMCs, or as DNA extracted from either sample type. The CDR3 numbers 13 residues from cysteine through phenylalanine. The kept DNA is CDR3 alone, 39 bases in frame from the first base. V was cut back by 8 bases and J by 1 base, leaving a gap of 11 bases between them. CDR1 and CDR2 are read off the germline V gene as MNHEY and SVGAGI.

This sequence uses TRBV6-5 and TRBJ1-1, with no confidently assigned D gene. The TCR was taken from a man in his forties with COVID-19, enrolled during active disease. The specimen was peripheral blood. The CDR3 amino acid sequence is: CASRRWPNTEAFF. The base sequence is TGTGCCAGCCGGCGGTGGCCGAACACTGAAGCTTTCTTT.